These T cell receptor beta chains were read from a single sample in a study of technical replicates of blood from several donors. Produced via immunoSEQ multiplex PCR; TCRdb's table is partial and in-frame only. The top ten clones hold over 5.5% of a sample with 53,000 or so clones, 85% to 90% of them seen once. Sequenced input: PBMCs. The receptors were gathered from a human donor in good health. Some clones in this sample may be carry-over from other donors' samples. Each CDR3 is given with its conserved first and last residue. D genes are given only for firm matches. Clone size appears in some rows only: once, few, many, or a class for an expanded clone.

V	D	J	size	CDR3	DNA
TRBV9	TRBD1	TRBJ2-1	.	CASSVVGQNNEQFF	TGTGCCAGCAGCGTAGTGGGACAGAACAATGAGCAGTTCTTC
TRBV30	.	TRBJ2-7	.	CALSASVSEYF	TGTGCCTTATCCGCTAGCGTCTCGGAGTACTTC
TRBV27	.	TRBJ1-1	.	CASSLSRGRVNTEAFF	TGTGCCAGCAGTTTATCTAGGGGCAGGGTGAACACTGAAGCTTTCTTT
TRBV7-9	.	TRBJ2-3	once	CASSSRDFSLMTSTDTQYF	TGTGCCAGCAGCTCCCGGGACTTTTCTCTGATGACTAGCACAGATACGCAGTATTTT
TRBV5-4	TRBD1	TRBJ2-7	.	CASSPGDSAYEQYF	TGTGCCAGCAGCCCCGGGGACAGTGCCTACGAGCAGTACTTC
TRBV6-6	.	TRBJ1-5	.	CASSKQPEYQPQHF	TGTGCCAGCAGTAAACAACCGGAGTATCAGCCCCAGCATTTT
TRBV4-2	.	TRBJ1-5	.	CASSQDLGFEAGQPQHF	TGTGCCAGCAGCCAGGACTTAGGTTTCGAGGCGGGTCAGCCCCAGCATTTT
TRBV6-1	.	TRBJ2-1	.	CASSEEGQPYNEQFF	TGTGCCAGCAGTGAAGAAGGACAGCCCTACAATGAGCAGTTCTTC
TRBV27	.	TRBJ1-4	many	CASATAGRNNEKLFF	TGTGCCAGCGCTACAGCAGGCCGTAATAATGAAAAACTGTTTTTT
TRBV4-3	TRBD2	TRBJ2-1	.	CASSLERTSGSNEQFF	TGCGCCAGCAGCCTTGAGAGGACTAGCGGTTCCAATGAGCAGTTCTTC
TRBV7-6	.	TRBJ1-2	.	CASSHFAGIWGYTF	TGTGCCAGCAGCCACTTTGCGGGGATCTGGGGCTACACCTTC
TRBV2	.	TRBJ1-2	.	CASSEAAGFNYGYTF	TGTGCCAGCAGTGAAGCGGCCGGGTTTAACTATGGCTACACCTTC
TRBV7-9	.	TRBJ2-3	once	CASSLTARPDTQYF	TGTGCCAGCAGCCTCACCGCGAGGCCAGATACGCAGTATTTT
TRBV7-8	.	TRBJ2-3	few	CASSPPREDTQYF	TGTGCCAGCAGCCCCCCCAGGGAAGATACGCAGTATTTT
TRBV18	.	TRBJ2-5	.	CASSPYREETQYF	TGTGCCAGCTCACCATACCGGGAAGAGACCCAGTACTTC
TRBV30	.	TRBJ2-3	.	CAWSVLSRGDTQYF	TGTGCCTGGAGTGTACTGTCTAGAGGAGATACGCAGTATTTT
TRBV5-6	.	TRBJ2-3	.	CASSLRAGTDTQYF	TGTGCCAGCAGCTTGCGAGCTGGCACAGATACGCAGTATTTT
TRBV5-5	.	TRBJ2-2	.	CASSLRLVPGELFF	TGTGCCAGCAGCCTCCGACTAGTTCCCGGGGAGCTGTTTTTT
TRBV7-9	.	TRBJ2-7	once	CASSRDSFGEQYF	TGTGCCAGCAGCAGGGACTCCTTTGGCGAGCAGTACTTC
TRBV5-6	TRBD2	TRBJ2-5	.	CASSPSLAGEETQYF	TGTGCCAGCAGCCCCTCACTAGCGGGAGAAGAGACCCAGTACTTC
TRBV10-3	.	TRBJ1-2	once	CAISVAGDEDGYTF	TGTGCCATCAGTGTGGCAGGGGATGAGGATGGCTACACCTTC
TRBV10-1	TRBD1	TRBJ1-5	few	CANDGQGLQPQHF	TGCGCCAACGATGGACAGGGTCTTCAGCCCCAGCATTTT
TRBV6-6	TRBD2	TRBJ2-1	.	CASSSPGLAGSHEQFF	TGTGCCAGCAGTTCTCCGGGACTAGCGGGAAGCCATGAGCAGTTCTTC
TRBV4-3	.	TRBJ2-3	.	CASSQAQGGNTDTQYF	TGCGCCAGCAGCCAAGCGCAGGGAGGAAACACAGATACGCAGTATTTT
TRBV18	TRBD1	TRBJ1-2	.	CASSPGTGGVYGYTF	TGTGCCAGCTCACCCGGGACAGGGGGAGTCTATGGCTACACCTTC
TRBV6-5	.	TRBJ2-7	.	CASSYRGGEQYF	TGTGCCAGCAGTTACCGAGGCGGCGAGCAGTACTTC
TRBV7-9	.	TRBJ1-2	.	CASSLDGRADGYTF	TGTGCCAGCAGCTTAGATGGCAGGGCGGATGGCTACACCTTC
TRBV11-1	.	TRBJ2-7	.	CASSLGQSTGEQYF	TGTGCCAGCAGCTTAGGACAATCGACGGGGGAGCAGTACTTC
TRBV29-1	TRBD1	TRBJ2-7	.	CSAISGTGSGEQYF	TGCAGCGCCATTTCCGGGACAGGGTCCGGCGAGCAGTACTTC
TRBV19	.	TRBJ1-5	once	CASTQGPQPQHF	TGTGCCAGTACCCAGGGGCCTCAGCCCCAGCATTTT
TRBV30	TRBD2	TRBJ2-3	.	CAWHGRGSTDTQYF	TGTGCCTGGCATGGGAGGGGAAGCACAGATACGCAGTATTTT
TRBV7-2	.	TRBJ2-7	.	CASSPDSPSSYEQYF	TGTGCCAGCAGCCCGGACAGCCCGAGCTCCTACGAGCAGTACTTC
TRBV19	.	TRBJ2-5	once	CATRGWETQYF	TGTGCCACAAGGGGCTGGGAGACCCAGTACTTC
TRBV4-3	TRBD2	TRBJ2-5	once	CASSQETSGRETQYF	TGCGCCAGCAGCCAAGAAACTAGCGGGAGAGAGACCCAGTACTTC
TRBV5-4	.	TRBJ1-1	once	CASSRPTANTEAFF	TGTGCCAGCAGCCGTCCGACAGCGAACACTGAAGCTTTCTTT
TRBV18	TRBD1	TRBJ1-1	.	CASSTGQGRVTEAFF	TGTGCCAGCTCGACGGGACAGGGCAGGGTCACTGAAGCTTTCTTT
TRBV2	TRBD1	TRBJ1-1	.	CASTGTGALMVKVAEAFF	TGTGCCAGCACCGGGACAGGGGCCCTAATGGTCAAGGTCGCTGAAGCTTTCTTT
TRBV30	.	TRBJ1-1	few	CACHDQPGAFF	TGTGCCTGTCACGATCAACCCGGAGCTTTCTTT
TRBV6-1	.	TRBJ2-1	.	CASSGDNRGSNEQFF	TGTGCCAGCAGTGGGGACAACAGAGGGTCCAATGAGCAGTTCTTC
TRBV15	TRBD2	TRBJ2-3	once	CATSRGFGGASRTQYF	TGTGCCACCAGCAGAGGGTTCGGGGGGGCGTCCCGTACGCAGTATTTT
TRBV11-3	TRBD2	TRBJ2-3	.	CASSSPGGDTQYF	TGTGCCAGCAGCTCGCCCGGGGGGGATACGCAGTATTTT
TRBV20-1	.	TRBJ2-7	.	CSARSGYEQYF	TGCAGTGCTAGATCAGGCTACGAGCAGTACTTC
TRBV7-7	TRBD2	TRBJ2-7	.	CASSLAGLAAQRVYEQYF	TGTGCCAGCAGCTTAGCCGGACTAGCGGCCCAGAGGGTCTACGAGCAGTACTTC
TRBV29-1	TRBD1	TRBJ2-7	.	CSVRDRSLEEQYF	TGCAGCGTTCGGGACAGGTCCCTGGAAGAGCAGTACTTC
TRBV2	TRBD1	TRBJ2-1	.	CASSEWYPGQGRIYNEQFF	TGTGCCAGCAGTGAATGGTACCCGGGACAGGGACGGATTTACAATGAGCAGTTCTTC
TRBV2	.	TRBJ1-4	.	CASRRDRSHEKLFF	TGTGCCAGCAGACGAGATAGATCCCATGAAAAACTGTTTTTT
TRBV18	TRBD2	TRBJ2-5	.	CASSPPVVLAGGYQETQYF	TGTGCCAGCTCACCACCGGTAGTGCTAGCGGGAGGGTACCAAGAGACCCAGTACTTC
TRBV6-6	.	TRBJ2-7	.	CASTRRDSFAYEQYF	TGTGCCAGCACCCGTCGGGACTCTTTCGCCTACGAGCAGTACTTC
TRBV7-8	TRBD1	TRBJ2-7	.	CASSLSGQGYEQYF	TGTGCCAGCAGCTTATCGGGACAGGGCTACGAGCAGTACTTC
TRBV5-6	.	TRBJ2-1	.	CASSAYRDSYNEQFF	TGTGCCAGCAGCGCTTACAGGGACTCCTACAATGAGCAGTTCTTC
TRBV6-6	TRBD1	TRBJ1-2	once	CASRIRQGYNYGYTF	TGTGCCAGCAGAATCAGACAGGGGTATAACTATGGCTACACCTTC
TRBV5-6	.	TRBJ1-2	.	CASSPFGRENYGYTF	TGTGCCAGCAGCCCCTTCGGCCGGGAGAACTATGGCTACACCTTC
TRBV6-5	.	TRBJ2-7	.	CASSYEPTGRGEQYF	TGTGCCAGCAGTTACGAGCCGACCGGTAGAGGTGAGCAGTACTTC